This T cell receptor (beta chain) derives from a study of T cells after yellow fever vaccination. Across the whole study: When fractions had low cell numbers, they were prepared with SMART-Seq v4 Ultra Low Input. Study-wide results and caveats: Just a small share of clonotypes turned up in the CD4 compartment as well as the CD8 compartment. Though it reached lower strength, the secondary response hit its peak faster, day 5 versus 15. The presence of abundant clonotypes contaminating from the bulk population was possible in FACS-sorted repertoires.

TCRdb ran MiXCR on the 5' RACE reads and lists one entry per CDR3 protein. The table records around 350,000 distinct CDR3 sequences, under 7.5% of them present only once. The sample holds many counts of this clonotype. Its specificity is unknown. The sequenced sample was PBMCs, obtained 5 days after the yellow fever booster vaccination. The receptor was isolated from a man in his thirties or forties who received the YFV17D yellow fever vaccine.

CDR3 nucleotides: TGCGCCAGCAGCCCAAACAGCGGAAACTACGAGCAGTACTTC. Translation gives CASSPNSGNYEQYF. The chain recombines TRBV5-1 with TRBJ2-7; tentatively, D is TRBD2 (5 bases). This CDR3 spans 14 amino acids. Germline V CDR1 and CDR2: SGHRS, YFSETQ. The V end lost 4 bases, the J end lost 3 bases, and 14 bases lay between the germline ends.